This T cell receptor beta chain was profiled in a study of blood T cell repertoires in COVID-19. The CDR3 spans 12 residues. The germline V gene has CDR1 SGDLS and CDR2 YYNGEE. Trimming left V 5 bases short and J 12 bases short, with 15 bases between. One Seattle source followed patients from active infection through their disease course. Sequenced by immunoSEQ multiplex PCR; TCRdb stores in-frame clones only, minus some. The repertoire holds roughly 410,000 clones, around 87% seen once, with about 2.5% in the top ten. This clonotype was sampled from a woman in her fifties or sixties with COVID-19, enrolled during active disease. This chain connects TRBV9 to TRBJ2-4; TRBD1 might be the D (6 bases). Specimen: peripheral blood. The CDR3 protein is CASSAEGGPQYF. The CDR3 DNA sequence: TGTGCCAGCAGTGCAGAAGGGGGTCCTCAGTACTTC. The full variable domain, in which reference TRBV9 and TRBJ2-4 provide the parts outside the CDR3, is DSGVTQTPKHLITATGQRVTLRCSPRSGDLSVYWYQQSLDQGLQFLIQYYNGEERAKGNILERFSAQQFPDLHSELNLSSLELGDSALYFCASSAEGGPQYFGAGTRLSVL.